The 21 T cell receptor beta chains below come from one sample, sequenced in a study of T cell changes during pregnancy in multiple sclerosis. Clones were sequenced by immunoSEQ multiplex PCR, and TCRdb holds only the in-frame ones, with some missing. This table has roughly 93,000 clones, less than 95% appearing once. Specimen: peripheral blood, collected in the first trimester of pregnancy. The receptors originated from a female donor in good health, enrolled as a control in a pregnancy study.

The V call is TRBV7-9, the J call TRBJ1-2, with D possibly being TRBD1 (6 bases). V was trimmed by 5 bases and J by 8 bases, leaving 24 bases between them. Germline CDR1 is SEHNR and CDR2 is FQNEAQ (reference sequence). This CDR3 has 16 residues. The CDR3 loop reads CASSPRTAQGPLGYTF. As DNA, the CDR3 is TGTGCCAGCAGCCCCCGGACAGCGCAGGGCCCCCTGGGCTACACCTTC.

The chain combines TRBV14 with TRBJ1-4; D might be TRBD1 (5 bases). Deletions cut 3 bases from V and 6 bases from J, with 14 bases between. Germline lookup yields CDR1 SGHDN and CDR2 FVKESK. There are 15 residues in the CDR3. The CDR3 bases are TGTGCCAGCAGCCAGTCCTGGGGGGTAGATGAAAAACTGTTTTTT. Its translation: CASSQSWGVDEKLFF.

The chain carries TRBV10-2 and TRBJ2-1, with 10 bases that match TRBD2. Per the germline V gene, CDR1 is WSHSY and CDR2 is SAAADI. This CDR3 has 16 residues. V lost 2 bases to trimming and J lost 4 bases; unmatched junction nucleotides: 5. The CDR3, as DNA: TGCGCCAGCAGTGAGCCGGGACTAGCGTTATACAATGAGCAGTTCTTC. Translated, it gives CASSEPGLALYNEQFF.

The rearrangement links TRBV6-6 to TRBJ1-4; maybe TRBD1 (5 bases). Between the trimmed V and J ends, which lost 0 bases and 8 bases, there was a span of 7 bases. The CDR3 runs to 13 residues. CDR1 is MNHNY, CDR2 SVGAGI, per germline (reference sequence). In nucleotides, the CDR3 is TGTGCCAGCAGTTACTCGACAGCCGAAAAACTGTTTTTT. It yields the protein CASSYSTAEKLFF.

The chain employs TRBV7-2 and TRBJ2-1, with a possible D match to TRBD2 (5 bases). The CDR3 consists of 15 residues. The V gene's germline CDR1 is SGHTA and CDR2 FQGNSA. V lost 1 base, J lost 0 bases, and 7 bases lay in between. DNA of the CDR3: TGTGCCAGCAGCTTAGTTGGGAGCTCCTACAATGAGCAGTTCTTC. Its protein product is CASSLVGSSYNEQFF.

The genes are TRBV5-1 and TRBJ1-1; 8 bases agree with TRBD1. Germline CDR1 SGHRS, CDR2 YFSETQ. The CDR3 totals 17 residues. Unmatched junction bases numbered 7, after V lost 0 bases and J lost 0 bases. The CDR3 bases are TGCGCCAGCAGCTTGGGGACAGGGCCGTTCATGAACACTGAAGCTTTCTTT. Its protein is CASSLGTGPFMNTEAFF.

This clone was observed once. The chain joins TRBV4-1 to TRBJ1-4; D unclear. Trimming shortened V by 4 bases and J by 3 bases, and 6 bases separated the two germline ends. The CDR3 has 13 residues. The germline CDR1 and CDR2 sequences are MGHRA and YSYEKL. The CDR3 loop is CASSLASNEKLFF. CDR3 nucleotide sequence: TGCGCCAGCAGCCTAGCCTCTAATGAAAAACTGTTTTTT.

V gene TRBV5-6 combines with J gene TRBJ1-1, with TRBD1 as a possible D gene (5 bases). This CDR3 comprises 17 residues. Looked up from germline, CDR1 is SGHDT and CDR2 is YYEEEE. V was cut by 4 bases and J by 6 bases, with 25 bases left in between. The DNA of the CDR3 is TGTGCCAGCAGCCCGAGGCCTTGGGCGCTCCCCAGGGCTGAAGCTTTCTTT. As protein: CASSPRPWALPRAEAFF.

This chain joins TRBV18 and TRBJ1-5; D possibly corresponds to TRBD1 (5 bases). Trimming left V 3 bases short and J 7 bases short, with 10 bases between. Germline CDR1 KGHSH, CDR2 LQKENI. The CDR3 covers 13 residues. The CDR3 region is CASSPPGRQPQHF. DNA of the CDR3: TGTGCCAGCTCACCTCCAGGGAGGCAGCCCCAGCATTTT.

The chain has TRBV29-1 and TRBJ2-4; the match to TRBD2 covers 7 bases. The germline CDR1 and CDR2 sequences are SQVTM and ANQGSEA. There are 15 residues in the CDR3. V lost 4 bases, J lost 0 bases, and 6 bases stayed unmatched. The CDR3 nucleotides read TGCAGCGTTGTTCGGGGGGAGGGAGCCAAAAACATTCAGTACTTC. Translating it yields CSVVRGEGAKNIQYF.

V is TRBV28 and J is TRBJ1-5; perhaps TRBD1 as D (6 bases). The CDR3 length is 17 residues. The germline V gene has CDR1 MDHEN and CDR2 SYDVKM. The V gene lost 5 bases and the J gene lost 1 base, with 18 bases spanning the gap. The CDR3 is CASSPPDSRLSNQPQHF. The CDR3 coding sequence is TGTGCCAGCAGTCCCCCGGACAGCCGGTTAAGCAATCAGCCCCAGCATTTT. Based on the CDR3 plus reference TRBV28 and TRBJ1-5, the full variable domain is DVKVTQSSRYLVKRTGEKVFLECVQDMDHENMFWYRQDPGLGLRLIYFSYDVKMKEKGDIPEGYSVSREKKERFSLILESASTNQTSMYLCASSPPDSRLSNQPQHFGDGTRLSIL.

This clone was observed a few times. The V and J genes are TRBV27 and TRBJ1-6; 8 bases are a match to TRBD1. Trimming took 3 bases from V and 4 from J; bases not matched to a gene: 8. Germline CDR1 MNHEY, CDR2 SMNVEV (reference sequence). The CDR3 sequence is 17 residues long. Written as DNA, the CDR3 is TGTGCCAGCAGTTTCCGGGACAGGATAAGTTATAATTCACCCCTCCACTTT. This gives the protein CASSFRDRISYNSPLHF.

CDR3 DNA: TGCGCCAGCAGCCAGGGATTAGCGGGGGCTAATGAAAAACTGTTTTTT. This encodes CASSQGLAGANEKLFF. V is TRBV4-3 and J is TRBJ1-4, with D possibly being TRBD1 (5 bases). Germline CDR1 is LGHNA and CDR2 is YSLEER. The germline V and J ends were trimmed by 3 bases and 3 bases, with 14 bases remaining between them. There are 16 residues in the CDR3.

The chain combines TRBV6-1 with TRBJ2-7; D possibly corresponds to TRBD1 (5 bases). Per germline, CDR1 MNHNS and CDR2 SASEGT. Trimming removed 7 bases at V and 3 bases at J, with 16 bases between. The CDR3 has 14 amino acids. This chain's CDR3 is CASKAAGQLYEQYF. Here the CDR3 DNA reads TGTGCCAGCAAGGCCGCCGGACAACTCTACGAGCAGTACTTC.

This clone has only one observation. V is TRBV7-2 and J is TRBJ2-3; D perhaps matches TRBD2 (5 bases). The V gene's germline CDR1 is SGHTA and CDR2 FQGNSA. V was trimmed by 5 bases and J by 5 bases, leaving 11 bases between them. The CDR3 has 13 residues. The CDR3 spells CASSGSEGDTQYF. CDR3 DNA: TGTGCCAGCAGCGGCAGCGAGGGAGATACGCAGTATTTT.

V usage is TRBV28 and J usage is TRBJ1-1; D unclear. The germline V gene has CDR1 MDHEN and CDR2 SYDVKM. The CDR3 totals 14 residues. The germline V and J ends were trimmed by 1 base and 7 bases, with 13 bases remaining between them. The CDR3 protein is CASSLSPQTHEAFF. The CDR3 nucleotides read TGTGCCAGCAGTTTATCCCCACAGACCCATGAAGCTTTCTTT.

The chain links TRBV28 to TRBJ1-2, with a possible D match to TRBD1 (6 bases). Germline values: CDR1 MDHEN, CDR2 SYDVKM. With 5 bases removed from V and 7 bases from J, the gap between germline ends came to 20 bases. This CDR3 is built from 15 residues. The CDR3 loop is CASSLLGGRGGGYTF. The CDR3 coding sequence is TGTGCCAGCAGTCTCTTGGGGGGCCGGGGGGGTGGCTACACCTTC.

The chain couples TRBV13 to TRBJ2-5; TRBD2 agrees at 15 bases. V lost 5 bases, J lost 3 bases, and 4 bases stayed unmatched. CDR1 and CDR2 (germline): PRHDT, FYEKMQ (reference sequence). The CDR3 extends over 16 amino acids. The CDR3 DNA reads as TGTGCCAGCAGCGCGGGACTAGCGGGGGGAGAAGAGACCCAGTACTTC. Translated, it gives CASSAGLAGGEETQYF.

This chain connects TRBV11-2 to TRBJ2-7; D ambiguous. This CDR3 has 13 residues. V gave up 0 bases and J gave up 2 bases, with 5 bases separating them. Germline values: CDR1 SGHAT, CDR2 FQNNGV. The chain's CDR3 is CASSLEGAYEQYF. CDR3 sequence (DNA): TGTGCCAGCAGCTTAGAGGGCGCCTACGAGCAGTACTTC. The whole variable domain, filled in from reference TRBV11-2 and TRBJ2-7, reads EAGVAQSPRYKIIEKRQSVAFWCNPISGHATLYWYQQILGQGPKLLIQFQNNGVVDDSQLPKDRFSAERLKGVDSTLKIQPAKLEDSAVYLCASSLEGAYEQYFGPGTRLTVT.

The DNA for the CDR3 is TGTGCCAGTAGTATAGGGGACAGCGGGACCCAGTACTTC. This sequence encodes CASSIGDSGTQYF. V usage is TRBV19 and J usage is TRBJ2-5; TRBD1 aligns across 7 bases. The CDR3 loop spans 13 amino acids. The germline gives CDR1 LNHDA, CDR2 SQIVND (reference sequence). With 1 base clipped from V and 7 bases from J, the junction kept 3 bases outside the gene matches.

The chain employs TRBV4-3 and TRBJ2-3, with 7 bases matching TRBD1. In germline, CDR1 is LGHNA, CDR2 YSLEER. The CDR3 runs to 13 residues. Trimming removed 4 bases from V and 4 bases from J; junction bases left unmatched: 2. The CDR3 region is CASSLDRADTQYF. CDR3 in DNA: TGCGCCAGCAGCCTAGACAGGGCAGATACGCAGTATTTT.